This record covers a single TCR beta chain. The data stem from a study of CD8+CD57+ T cells in acquired aplastic anemia. Study details: In CD4+ cells, healthy donors produced an average of approximately 9.9 million reads.

Investigators profiled TCR beta VDJ and CDR3 from genomic DNA template. One entry per CDR3 protein results from TCRdb running MiXCR on the reads. The table lists 400,000 to 450,000 distinct CDR3 sequences, 55% to 70% of them singletons. The length of the CDR3 is 13 residues. Between the trimmed V and J ends, which lost 1 base and 12 bases, there was a span of 15 bases. Germline V gene sequence: CDR1 DFQATT, CDR2 SNEGSKA (reference sequence). Sample: sorted CD4+, CD8+, or CD8+CD57+ T cells (not recorded which) from PBMCs. The clonotype was recovered from a human donor in good health, serving as a control. The J gene is TRBJ1-4, the V gene TRBV20-1; weak D call: TRBD1 (5 bases). CDR3 loop: CSARGRGLNQLFF. DNA of the CDR3: TGCAGTGCTAGAGGGCGGGGACTAAATCAACTGTTTTTT.